This T cell receptor beta chain derives from a study of beta chain features in type 1 diabetes. Notes on the study in general: A potential PCR bias toward shorter templates would be equal in patient and control samples. Junctions at VDJ sites from type 1 diabetes patients had fewer insertions and more deletions.

A word on this clone: Antigen: not known.

The CDR3 consists of 13 residues. The germline CDR1 and CDR2 sequences are ENHRY and SYGVKD. The V gene lost 2 bases and the J gene lost 8 bases, with 10 bases spanning the gap. Expressed TCRB transcripts were sequenced, since all the RNA that had been isolated was reverse transcribed. Sequencing used immunoSEQ multiplex PCR; TCRdb keeps in-frame clones, though not all of them. The sample lists roughly 240,000 clones, 55% to 70% occurring once. CD4+ cells of the naive, central memory, regulatory and stem cell-like memory types were sorted via CD45RO/CCR7/CD25/CD127/CD95/CD27. Source material: naive CD4+ T cells from blood. The source of this sequence is a man aged 30 to 45 in good health. The chain employs TRBV10-3 and TRBJ2-1; D is unclear. As DNA, the CDR3 is TGTGCCATCAGTGAGGTTTCTAGGGATGAGCAGTTCTTC. It is translated as CAISEVSRDEQFF.